This TCR beta chain was identified during a study of blood T cell repertoires in COVID-19. As for the study in general: In each case, the material was cDNA or gDNA derived from T cells, B-cell-depleted T cells, or PBMCs.

Libraries were prepared by immunoSEQ multiplex PCR; TCRdb keeps only in-frame clonotypes and omits some of them. Here the sample spans about 100,000 clones, 80% to 90% being singletons. The CDR3 contains 13 residues. Germline assignment: CDR1 SEHNR and CDR2 FQNEAQ (reference sequence). The ends were cut back, 7 bases at V and 3 bases at J, with 12 bases in the middle. Sequenced material: peripheral blood. The TCR sequence derives from a man older than 75 with acute or convalescent COVID-19. The V call is TRBV7-9, the J call TRBJ1-1; D is unresolved. The CDR3, as DNA: TGTGCCAGCACTCCCTGGAGGGACACTGAAGCTTTCTTT. The encoded protein is CASTPWRDTEAFF. Combining the CDR3 with reference TRBV7-9 and TRBJ1-1 gives the whole variable domain DTGVSQNPRHKITKRGQNVTFRCDPISEHNRLYWYRQTLGQGPEFLTYFQNEAQLEKSRLLSDRFSAERPKGSFSTLEIQRTEQGDSAMYLCASTPWRDTEAFFGQGTRLTVV.